The subject of this entry is one TCR beta chain. The antigen is not known. There are 15 residues in the CDR3. Germline CDR1 and CDR2: MNHEY and SVGEGT. V lost 6 bases, J lost 0 bases, and 13 bases lay in between. The data were obtained in a study of T cell repertoires in cytomegalovirus infection. Study context: Public signatures in TCR beta pointed to CMV infection and matching HLA type. Findings and limits, study-wide: There were HLA-C-restricted CMV-specific TCR beta clonotypes dominating the ex vivo response. Cumulative public TCR beta family frequency identified CMV carriers with the relevant HLA.

TCRdb used MiXCR to reprocess the reads, holding one entry per CDR3 protein. The table lists 300,000 to 400,000 distinct CDR3 sequences, 9.5% of them singletons. The gene calls are TRBV6-2 or TRBV6-3 and TRBJ2-3; D ambiguous. This clonotype was sampled from a human donor in good health (CMV status not recorded). Some clones in this sample may be carry-over from other donors' samples. What was sequenced was PBMCs. Written as DNA, the CDR3 is TGTGCCAGCAGCACGGACGTCGCTAGCACAGATACGCAGTATTTT. Protein product: CASSTDVASTDTQYF.